This T cell receptor (beta chain) is drawn from a study of OX40 agonist ivuxolimab in advanced cancers. The wider study: Hepatocellular carcinoma, melanoma, renal cell or head and neck cancer affected the dose-escalation patients. Study results and limitations: Within 6 weeks, CD4+ and CD8+ blood T cells expanded clonally at 0.1 to 3.0 mg/kg. Partial responders at 0.1-3.0 mg/kg showed near-lowest clonal expansion.

Comment on this clone: Antigen specificity is unknown.

Germline assignment: CDR1 KGHSH and CDR2 LQKENI. The CDR3 spans 14 residues. TCRdb's table, derived via immunoSEQ multiplex PCR, lists solely in-frame clones and lacks some. The data contain over 55,000 clones, about 81% of them singletons. Sequences were derived from CD4+ or CD8+ T cells sorted from blood, sampled in a trial of the OX40 agonist ivuxolimab. This receptor was obtained from an adult with an advanced solid tumor such as melanoma, head and neck, liver or kidney cancer. The J gene is TRBJ2-5, the V gene TRBV18; weak D call: TRBD2 (6 bases). The J call may be mistaken, given a closer DNA end match to TRBJ2-7. This CDR3 is CATQAGLDAYEQYF. As DNA, the CDR3 is TGTGCCACCCAGGCGGGGCTAGACGCCTACGAGCAGTACTTC.